What follows are 19 T cell receptor beta chains derived from one specimen sequenced in a study of blood T cell repertoires in COVID-19. The protocol was immunoSEQ multiplex PCR, while the TCRdb copy is restricted to in-frame clones and leaves out a portion. This table holds around 120,000 clones, about nine tenths found once. The material sequenced was peripheral blood. These receptor sequences come from a human donor with active COVID-19. The donor label of this sample is uncertain.

This chain joins TRBV6-2 or TRBV6-3 and TRBJ2-4; a weak D match, TRBD1 (6 bases). The germline V and J ends were trimmed by 0 bases and 0 bases, with 15 bases remaining between them. The CDR3 runs to 18 residues. Germline values: CDR1 MNHEY, CDR2 SVGEGT. The CDR3: CASSYSILRGLAKNIQYF. CDR3 DNA sequence: TGTGCCAGCAGTTACTCGATTCTCAGGGGCCTAGCCAAAAACATTCAGTACTTC.

The chain combines TRBV18 with TRBJ2-1; D gene uncertain. Trimming left V 3 bases short and J 2 bases short, with 14 bases between. This CDR3 spans 16 amino acids. From germline, CDR1 is KGHSH and CDR2 LQKENI. Written as DNA, the CDR3 is TGTGCCAGCTCACCTGTAGTCAGGAACCCCTACAATGAGCAGTTCTTC. The encoded protein is CASSPVVRNPYNEQFF.

On this clone: Other DNA sequences within the sample encode an identical CDR3. This chain uses TRBV9 with TRBJ1-4; TRBD1 matches at 8 bases. Germline CDR1 SGDLS, CDR2 YYNGEE. Trimming removed 4 bases from V and 7 bases from J; junction bases left unmatched: 6. The CDR3 totals 14 residues. This CDR3 is CASSPGQGGEKLFF. CDR3 DNA: TGTGCCAGCAGCCCAGGACAGGGCGGTGAAAAACTGTTTTTT.

The rearrangement uses TRBV19 and TRBJ2-7, with 8 bases aligning to TRBD1. Germline CDR1 LNHDA, CDR2 SQIVND (reference sequence). The CDR3 runs 15 residues. Germline trimming cut 6 bases from V and 3 bases from J; bases unmatched to any gene: 10. The CDR3 DNA reads as TGTGCCAGTAGCCCTGACAGGGGACGTAACTACGAGCAGTACTTC. This gives the protein CASSPDRGRNYEQYF.

The CDR3 loop reads CSVPPRDSYTDTQYF. The CDR3 DNA sequence: TGCAGCGTTCCCCCACGGGACAGCTACACAGATACGCAGTATTTT. V is TRBV29-1 and J is TRBJ2-3; 7 bases align to TRBD1. The CDR3 spans 15 residues. Germline values: CDR1 SQVTM, CDR2 ANQGSEA. V shed 5 bases, J shed 2 bases, and the junction held 10 bases outside the gene matches.

The chain carries TRBV19 and TRBJ1-6; 7 bases agree with TRBD1. Germline CDR1 is LNHDA and CDR2 is SQIVND (reference sequence). With 7 bases clipped from V and 7 bases from J, the junction kept 1 base outside the gene matches. The CDR3 contains 12 residues. Here the CDR3 reads CASTGGNSPLHF. CDR3 nucleotides: TGTGCCAGTACAGGGGGAAATTCACCCCTCCACTTT.

The CDR3 sequence: CASSGGGQDLHSGNTIYF. The CDR3, as DNA: TGCGCCAGCAGCGGTGGCGGACAGGATCTACACTCTGGAAACACCATATATTTT. The chain has TRBV10-2 and TRBJ1-3; TRBD1 matches 7 bases. The CDR3 length is 18 residues. CDR1 is WSHSY and CDR2 is SAAADI in the germline V gene. V lost 6 bases, J lost 0 bases, and 14 bases stayed unmatched.

The V gene is TRBV15, the J gene TRBJ2-5, with 13 bases matching TRBD2. Per the germline V gene, CDR1 is LNHNV and CDR2 is YYDKDF (reference sequence). Trimming took 4 bases from V and 4 from J; bases not matched to a gene: 6. This CDR3 is 16 amino acids long. CDR3 sequence: CATSTRLAGGGETQYF. In DNA form, the CDR3 reads TGTGCCACCAGCACAAGACTAGCGGGGGGAGGAGAGACCCAGTACTTC.

This chain's CDR3 is CASRPVGVTNEKLFF. Here the CDR3 DNA reads TGTGCCAGCAGACCTGTCGGGGTAACTAATGAAAAACTGTTTTTT. This chain connects TRBV2 to TRBJ1-4, with unresolved D. CDR3 length: 15 residues. Germline V gene lookup returns CDR1 SNHLY and CDR2 FYNNEI. Trimming left V 6 bases short and J 1 base short, with 12 bases between. Based on the CDR3 plus reference TRBV2 and TRBJ1-4, the full variable domain is EPEVTQTPSHQVTQMGQEVILRCVPISNHLYFYWYRQILGQKVEFLVSFYNNEISEKSEIFDDQFSVERPDGSNFTLKIRSTKLEDSAMYFCASRPVGVTNEKLFFGSGTQLSVL.

V gene TRBV2 combines with J gene TRBJ1-5, with 9 bases that match TRBD1. The CDR3 is 15 amino acids. The trim removed 5 bases at V and 6 bases at J, leaving 8 bases unmatched. Per the germline V gene, CDR1 is SNHLY and CDR2 is FYNNEI. CDR3 in amino acids: CASSSRQGESQPQHF. CDR3 coding DNA: TGTGCCAGCAGTTCCCGACAGGGGGAGAGTCAGCCCCAGCATTTT.

The table lists this clone with a few counts. The V call is TRBV28, the J call TRBJ1-2, with D uncertain. This CDR3 has 14 amino acids. With 5 bases removed from V and 4 bases from J, the gap between germline ends came to 14 bases. Germline CDR1 and CDR2: MDHEN and SYDVKM. The CDR3 here is CASSPPPEGYGYTF. Here the CDR3 DNA reads TGTGCCAGCAGTCCCCCTCCTGAGGGCTATGGCTACACCTTC.

This clone was found once. The rearrangement links TRBV11-2 to TRBJ2-4; a weak D match, TRBD1 (6 bases). This CDR3 has 20 residues. The germline CDR1 and CDR2 sequences are SGHAT and FQNNGV. V gave up 0 bases and J gave up 1 base, with 22 bases separating them. CDR3 sequence: CASSLDPSGTYSSAKNIQYF. CDR3 nucleotide sequence: TGTGCCAGCAGCTTAGATCCTTCCGGGACATACTCTTCCGCCAAAAACATTCAGTACTTC.

The chain couples TRBV6-5 to TRBJ2-5; 7 nucleotides align to TRBD1. The J segment lost 0 bases and the V segment lost 6 bases, leaving 7 bases of the junction unmatched. Per germline, CDR1 MNHEY and CDR2 SVGAGI. The length of the CDR3 is 15 residues. CDR3 sequence reads: CASRRSGTDQETQYF. The CDR3 DNA sequence: TGTGCCAGCAGGAGATCCGGGACAGACCAAGAGACCCAGTACTTC.

The chain carries TRBV2 and TRBJ2-7; 7 positions agree with TRBD2. With V trimmed by 3 bases and J by 4 bases, 0 bases remained unmatched. CDR3 length equals 12 residues. Germline values: CDR1 SNHLY, CDR2 FYNNEI. This CDR3 is CASSDGGYEQYF. The CDR3 DNA follows: TGTGCCAGCAGTGACGGGGGGTACGAGCAGTACTTC.

The chain couples TRBV7-6 to TRBJ2-7; unclear D gene. V was shortened by 1 base and J by 1 base, with 11 bases between the two germline ends. Per germline, CDR1 SGHVS and CDR2 FNYEAQ. The CDR3 has 15 residues. CDR3 residues: CASSLGGASSYEQYF. For the CDR3, the DNA is TGTGCCAGCAGCTTAGGAGGCGCCAGTTCCTACGAGCAGTACTTC.

V gene TRBV4-3 combines with J gene TRBJ1-5; unclear D gene. Trimming pared 0 bases from V and 4 bases from J, leaving 19 bases between. CDR3 length: 18 amino acids. In germline, CDR1 is LGHNA, CDR2 YSLEER. The CDR3 nucleotides read TGCGCCAGCAGCCAAGATTGGGGAGGACCCTGGGTTAATCAGCCCCAGCATTTT. Its protein is CASSQDWGGPWVNQPQHF.

The rearrangement uses TRBV25-1 and TRBJ1-2; D perhaps matches TRBD1 (6 bases). Looked up from germline, CDR1 is MGHDK and CDR2 is SYGVNS. This CDR3 has 14 amino acids. The ends were cut back, 6 bases at V and 8 bases at J, with 19 bases in the middle. Here the CDR3 reads CASRDSGQRSGYTF. The DNA for the CDR3 is TGTGCCAGCAGAGATTCGGGACAACGATCCGGCTACACCTTC.

This clone appeared once. V gene TRBV2 combines with J gene TRBJ1-3; 7 nucleotides line up with TRBD1. CDR3 size: 17 residues. The V and J ends lost 5 bases and 0 bases, in that order; junction bases with no gene match: 10. In germline, CDR1 is SNHLY, CDR2 FYNNEI. CDR3 sequence (DNA): TGTGCCAGCAGTCTCCGGGACAGAATGATCTCTGGAAACACCATATATTTT. Translating it yields CASSLRDRMISGNTIYF. Complete variable domain (other parts from reference TRBV2 and TRBJ1-3): EPEVTQTPSHQVTQMGQEVILRCVPISNHLYFYWYRQILGQKVEFLVSFYNNEISEKSEIFDDQFSVERPDGSNFTLKIRSTKLEDSAMYFCASSLRDRMISGNTIYFGEGSWLTVV.

The chain couples TRBV5-8 to TRBJ2-5; tentative D call: TRBD1 (5 bases). Deletions cut 0 bases from V and 1 base from J, with 10 bases between. Germline CDR1 is SGHTS and CDR2 is YDEGEE. This CDR3 is 15 amino acids long. Here the CDR3 DNA reads TGTGCCAGCAGCTTGGCCAGACAGATCCAAGAGACCCAGTACTTC. It codes for CASSLARQIQETQYF.